This entry features one T cell receptor beta chain sequence. CDR3 length: 12 residues. V was pared by 5 bases and J by 10 bases, with 7 bases of the junction left unmatched. The record originates from a study of Ad26.COV2.S vaccination and SARS-CoV-2 variants. Here immunoSEQ multiplex PCR was the method, and the copy in TCRdb shows in-frame clones only, minus some. The table has 350,000 to 600,000 clones, roughly 87% seen once. The treatment denotes: some 20 received Ad26.COV2.S at low or high dose, single or two shots; several received placebo; per-sample allocation not given. It was on day 63 after the first vaccine or placebo injection that samples were taken.

The TCR was taken from a person aged 18 to 65 who received the Ad26.COV2.S COVID-19 vaccine or a placebo. The chain uses TRBV23-1 and TRBJ1-2, with TRBD1 matching 7 bases. TRBV23-1 is an ORF, with its function uncertain. Source: peripheral blood, taken in a trial of Ad26.COV2.S vaccine versus placebo. The CDR3: CASSSRQGDYTF. CDR3 coding DNA: TGCGCCAGCAGTTCCCGACAGGGTGACTACACCTTC.